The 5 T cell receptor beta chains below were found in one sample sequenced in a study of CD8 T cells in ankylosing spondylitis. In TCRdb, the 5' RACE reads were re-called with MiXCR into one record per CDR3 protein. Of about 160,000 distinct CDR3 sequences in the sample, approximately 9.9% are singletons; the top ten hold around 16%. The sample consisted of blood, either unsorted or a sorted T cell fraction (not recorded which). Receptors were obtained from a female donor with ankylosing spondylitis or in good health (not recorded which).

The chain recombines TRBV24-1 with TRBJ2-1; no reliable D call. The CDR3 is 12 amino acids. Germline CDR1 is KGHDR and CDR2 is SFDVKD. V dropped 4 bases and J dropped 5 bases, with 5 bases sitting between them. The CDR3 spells CATSDSDNEQFF. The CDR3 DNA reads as TGTGCCACCAGTGACTCGGACAATGAGCAGTTCTTC.

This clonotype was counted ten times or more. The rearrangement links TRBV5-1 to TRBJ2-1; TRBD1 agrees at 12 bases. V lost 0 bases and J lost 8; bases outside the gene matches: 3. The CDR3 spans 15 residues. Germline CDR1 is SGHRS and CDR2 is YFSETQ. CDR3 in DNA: TGCGCCAGCAGCTTGGTGGGACAGGGGGCCCATGAGCAGTTCTTC. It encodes CASSLVGQGAHEQFF.

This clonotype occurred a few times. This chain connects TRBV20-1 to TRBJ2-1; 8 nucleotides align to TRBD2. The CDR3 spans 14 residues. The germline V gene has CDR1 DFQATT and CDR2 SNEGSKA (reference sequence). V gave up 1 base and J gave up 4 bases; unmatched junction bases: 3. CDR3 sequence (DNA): TGCAGTGCTAGAGGACTAGCGAGTTACAATGAGCAGTTCTTC. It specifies CSARGLASYNEQFF.

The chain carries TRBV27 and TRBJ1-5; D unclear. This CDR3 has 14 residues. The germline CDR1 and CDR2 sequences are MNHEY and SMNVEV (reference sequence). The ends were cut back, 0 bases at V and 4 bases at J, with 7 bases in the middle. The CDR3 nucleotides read TGTGCCAGCAGTTTATCATCCTCGAATCAGCCCCAGCATTTT. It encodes CASSLSSSNQPQHF.

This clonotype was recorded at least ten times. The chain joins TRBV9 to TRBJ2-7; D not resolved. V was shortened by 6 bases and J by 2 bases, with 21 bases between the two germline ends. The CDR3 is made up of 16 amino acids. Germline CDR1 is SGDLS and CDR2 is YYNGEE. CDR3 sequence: CASTNKPDSSPYEQYF. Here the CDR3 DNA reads TGTGCCAGCACCAACAAGCCGGATTCGAGCCCCTACGAGCAGTACTTC.